This T cell receptor beta chain was obtained from a study of T cells expressing NK-cell markers. Regarding the study as a whole: Dominance of the CD3+CD56-NKG2C+ fraction by these clonotypes also held in a handful of donors.

Production of TCR beta cDNA relied on 5'RACE template switching with UMIs. TCRdb re-called the 5' RACE reads, yielding one record per CDR3 amino acid sequence without DNA. The sample is made up of a few hundred thousand distinct CDR3 sequences, and the top ten hold 1.4% to 1.5% of it. Germline CDR1 reads LGHDT; CDR2 reads YNNKEL (reference sequence). CDR3 length: 14 amino acids. Regarding this clonotype: The antigen is unknown.

The sample was blood T cells: a sorted CD56 or NKG2C T cell subset, CD4+ or CD8+ T cells, or bulk PBMC T cells (not recorded which). The receptor's source is a woman in her 50s in good health. This chain links TRBV3-1 with TRBJ2-3. This CDR3 is CASSQRVDPDTQYF.